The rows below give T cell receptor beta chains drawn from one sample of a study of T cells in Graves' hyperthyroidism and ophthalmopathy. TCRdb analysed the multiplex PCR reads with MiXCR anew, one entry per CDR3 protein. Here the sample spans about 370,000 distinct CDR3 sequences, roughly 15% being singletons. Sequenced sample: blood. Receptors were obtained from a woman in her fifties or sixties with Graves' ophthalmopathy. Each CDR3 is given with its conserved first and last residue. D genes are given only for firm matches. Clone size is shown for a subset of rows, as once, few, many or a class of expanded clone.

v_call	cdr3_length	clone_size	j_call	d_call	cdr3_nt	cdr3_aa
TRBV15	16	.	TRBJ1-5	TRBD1	TGTGCCACCAGCAGAGATCGACAGGGAAGCAATCAGCCCCAGCATTTT	CATSRDRQGSNQPQHF
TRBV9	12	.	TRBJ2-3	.	TGTGCCAGCAGCGGCATAGAGGATACGCAGTATTTT	CASSGIEDTQYF
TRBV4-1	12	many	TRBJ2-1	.	TGCGCCAGCAGCCAAGCCCGGGAAGAGCAGTTCTTC	CASSQAREEQFF
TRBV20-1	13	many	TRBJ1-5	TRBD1	TGCAGTCTGGCCGGGACAGGTCATCAGCCCCAGCATTTT	CSLAGTGHQPQHF
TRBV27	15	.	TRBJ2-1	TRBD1	TGTGCCAGCAACCCCGGGACAGCGTCCTACAATGAGCAGTTCTTC	CASNPGTASYNEQFF
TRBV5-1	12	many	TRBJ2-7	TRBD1	TGCGCCAGCAGCGACAGGGGGGAGGAGCAGTACTTC	CASSDRGEEQYF
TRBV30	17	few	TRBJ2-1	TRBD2	TGTGCCTGGAGTGAAGATAGTAGCGGGAGGGCATACAATGAGCAGTTCTTC	CAWSEDSSGRAYNEQFF
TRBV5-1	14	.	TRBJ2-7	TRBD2	TGCGCCAGCAGCTTATCTAGCGGGAGGGGCGAGCAGTACTTC	CASSLSSGRGEQYF
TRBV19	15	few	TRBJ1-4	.	TGTGCCAGTAGTATAGCCGCCAGGGTCCGGGAAAAACTGTTTTTT	CASSIAARVREKLFF
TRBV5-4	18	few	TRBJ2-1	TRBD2	TGTGCCAGCAGCTTGGCGAGCTTAGCGGGAGGAGCCTACAATGAGCAGTTCTTC	CASSLASLAGGAYNEQFF
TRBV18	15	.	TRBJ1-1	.	TGTGCCAGCTCACCAAATTTAATTTGGAACACTGAAGCTTCCTTT	CASSPNLIWNTEASF
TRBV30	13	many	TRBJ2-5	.	TGTGCCTGGAGCCACACAGGGATAGAGACCCAGTACTTC	CAWSHTGIETQYF
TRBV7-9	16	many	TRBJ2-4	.	TGTGCCAGCAGCTCCGACACAAGGGGCTCCAAAAACATTCAGTACTTC	CASSSDTRGSKNIQYF
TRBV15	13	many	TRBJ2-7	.	TGTGCCACCAGCCGGGCCAGCTCCTACGAGCAGTACTTC	CATSRASSYEQYF
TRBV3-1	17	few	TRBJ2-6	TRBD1	TGTGCCAGCAGCCACGGACAGGCCAGGGGGTGGGCCAACGTCCTGACTTTC	CASSHGQARGWANVLTF
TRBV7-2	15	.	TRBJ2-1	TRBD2	TGTGCCAGCAGCTTAGCGCCTAGCGGGAGGTATGAGCAGTTCTTC	CASSLAPSGRYEQFF
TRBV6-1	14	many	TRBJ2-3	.	TGTGCCAGCAGTGAAATAACAGGAACAGATACGCAGTATTTT	CASSEITGTDTQYF
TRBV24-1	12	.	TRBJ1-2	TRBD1	TGTGCCACATCGGACAGGGTGGGCGGCTACACCTTC	CATSDRVGGYTF
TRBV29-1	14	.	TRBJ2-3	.	TGCAGCGTTGAGGGGGGCCTGGGCACAGATACGCAGTATTTT	CSVEGGLGTDTQYF
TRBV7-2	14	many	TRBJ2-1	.	TGTGCCAGCAGTTTTTCTACCCAAAACAATGAGCAGTTCTTC	CASSFSTQNNEQFF
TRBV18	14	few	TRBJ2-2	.	TGTGCCAGCCTCCCAGGGATGAATACCGGGGAGCTGTTTTTT	CASLPGMNTGELFF
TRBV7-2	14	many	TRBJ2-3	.	TGTGCCAGCAGCTTAGCGCCGGCCACAGATACGCAGTATTTT	CASSLAPATDTQYF
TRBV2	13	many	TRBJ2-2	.	TGTGCCAGCAGTGCGGGACCCTCGGGGGAGCTGTTTTTT	CASSAGPSGELFF
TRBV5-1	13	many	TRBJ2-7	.	TGCGCCAGCAGCTTGGCGGGAATCTACGAGCAGTACTTC	CASSLAGIYEQYF
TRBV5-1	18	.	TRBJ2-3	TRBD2	TGCGCCAGCAGTAAACTAGCGGGAGAGGGGACCGGAACAGATACGCAGTATTTT	CASSKLAGEGTGTDTQYF
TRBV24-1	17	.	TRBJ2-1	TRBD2	TGTGCCACCAGTGAGGACAAAAGCGGGAGGTATCCTTCTGAGCAGTTCTTC	CATSEDKSGRYPSEQFF
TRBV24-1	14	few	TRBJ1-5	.	TGTGCCACCAGTGACTGGGGACAAAATCAGCCCCAGCATTTT	CATSDWGQNQPQHF
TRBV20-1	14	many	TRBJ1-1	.	TGCAGTGCTAGAGATAGTGCTGGGTTCACTGAAGCTTTCTTT	CSARDSAGFTEAFF
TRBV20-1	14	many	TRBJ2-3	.	TGCAGTGCTACCAGTCCCAAAGAAGCAGATACGCAGTATTTT	CSATSPKEADTQYF
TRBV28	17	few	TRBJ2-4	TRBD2	TGTGCCAGCAGCCGTGGAGGGGCGGGAGGGAACAAAAACATTCAGTACTTC	CASSRGGAGGNKNIQYF
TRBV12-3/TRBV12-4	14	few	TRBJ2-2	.	TGTGCCAGCAGTTTATCCCGGGCCACCGGGGAGCTGTTTTTT	CASSLSRATGELFF
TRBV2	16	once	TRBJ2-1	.	TGTGCCAGCAGTCTTCTACCGCCCATCTCCTACAATGAGCAGTTCTTC	CASSLLPPISYNEQFF
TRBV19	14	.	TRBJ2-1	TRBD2	TGTGCCAGTAGTAGACGGGAGGACTACAATGAGCAGTTCTTC	CASSRREDYNEQFF
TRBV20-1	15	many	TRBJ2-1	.	TGCAGTGCTAGAGATCCCCGGGTTTGGAACAATGAGCAGTTCTTC	CSARDPRVWNNEQFF
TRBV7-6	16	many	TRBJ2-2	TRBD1	TGTGCCAGCAGCTTAAGGTCACAGGGGGCAACCGGGGAGCTGTTTTTT	CASSLRSQGATGELFF
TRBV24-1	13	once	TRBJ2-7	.	TGTGCCACCAGTGATTTGGATCGGGGCGAGATGTACTTC	CATSDLDRGEMYF